The 21 T cell receptor beta chains given below trace back to one sample, sequenced in a study of blood T cell repertoires in COVID-19. Some clones are missing from TCRdb's copy, which holds only in-frame ones; the method was immunoSEQ multiplex PCR. Seen here are 250,000 to 400,000 clones, roughly 90% observed once, and the top ten hold roughly 2.9%. The sequenced sample was peripheral blood. These receptors all come from a woman younger than 45 with COVID-19, enrolled during active disease.

V gene TRBV2 combines with J gene TRBJ1-1, with D perhaps TRBD1 (5 bases). V shed 8 bases and J shed 3 bases, with 16 bases lying between them. The V gene's germline CDR1 is SNHLY and CDR2 FYNNEI. The CDR3 runs 14 residues. The CDR3 spells CASPGPGGDTEAFF. The CDR3 DNA follows: TGTGCCAGCCCCGGGCCGGGGGGTGACACTGAAGCTTTCTTT.

The chain combines TRBV16 with TRBJ2-7, with TRBD1 matching 8 bases. V dropped 4 bases and J dropped 4; count of bases not matched to a gene: 3. The CDR3 length is 13 residues. Germline CDR1 KGHSY, CDR2 FQNENV. Here the CDR3 DNA reads TGTGCCAGCAGCCGTACAGGGGGTTACGAGCAGTACTTC. Residues: CASSRTGGYEQYF. The full variable domain, its missing parts supplied by reference TRBV16 and TRBJ2-7, is GEEVAQTPKHLVRGEGQKAKLYCAPIKGHSYVFWYQQVLKNEFKFLISFQNENVFDETGMPKERFSAKCLPNSPCSLEIQATKLEDSAVYFCASSRTGGYEQYFGPGTRLTVT.

The chain uses TRBV30 and TRBJ1-4; unclear D gene. The CDR3 consists of 14 residues. Per the germline V gene, CDR1 is GTSNPN and CDR2 is SVGIG (reference sequence). V lost 0 bases and J 8 bases, leaving 13 bases between the germline ends. For the CDR3, the DNA is TGTGCCTGGAGTGTTTCTGTTACGGGGGAAAAACTGTTTTTT. The encoded protein is CAWSVSVTGEKLFF.

This rearrangement joins TRBV19 to TRBJ2-7; weak D call: TRBD1 (5 bases). Germline-derived CDR1 and CDR2 are LNHDA and SQIVND (reference sequence). V dropped 3 bases and J dropped 3 bases, with 12 bases sitting between them. CDR3 length: 14 amino acids. Here the CDR3 reads CASSITADIYEQYF. In nucleotides, the CDR3 is TGTGCCAGTAGTATCACGGCGGACATCTACGAGCAGTACTTC.

The rearrangement joins TRBV30 to TRBJ2-3; D remains unclear. Germline-derived CDR1 and CDR2 are GTSNPN and SVGIG (reference sequence). The CDR3 runs 13 residues. The V end lost 4 bases, the J end lost 3 bases, and 11 bases lay between the germline ends. The CDR3 reads CAWKRVGTDTQYF. CDR3 DNA sequence: TGTGCCTGGAAACGGGTAGGAACAGATACGCAGTATTTT.

This clone has a single count. This rearrangement joins TRBV30 to TRBJ2-7, with 9 bases lining up with TRBD2. The germline gives CDR1 GTSNPN, CDR2 SVGIG (reference sequence). Unmatched junction bases numbered 3, after V lost 3 bases and J lost 3 bases. The CDR3 has 13 residues. This CDR3 is CAWRASGVYEQYF. CDR3 in DNA: TGTGCCTGGAGAGCTAGCGGGGTCTACGAGCAGTACTTC.

As DNA, the CDR3 is TGCGCCAGCAGCTCCTCCCGACAGGAGGTCACAGATACGCAGTATTTT. Translation gives CASSSSRQEVTDTQYF. This chain uses TRBV5-1 with TRBJ2-3; a weak D match, TRBD1 (6 bases). Trimming left V 3 bases short and J 2 bases short, with 16 bases between. Germline V gene lookup returns CDR1 SGHRS and CDR2 YFSETQ. The CDR3 sequence is 16 residues long.

This rearrangement joins TRBV3-1 (or the pseudogene TRBV3-2) to TRBJ1-1; 8 nucleotides line up with TRBD1. The germline CDR1 and CDR2 sequences are LGHDT and YNNKEL (reference sequence). V trimming: 3 bases; J trimming: 0 bases; junction bases outside the gene matches: 6. CDR3 size: 16 residues. The DNA for the CDR3 is TGTGCCAGCAGCCACGCCCCGGGACAGGTGAACACTGAAGCTTTCTTT. The encoded protein is CASSHAPGQVNTEAFF.

This chain connects TRBV12-3 or TRBV12-4 to TRBJ1-2, with 8 bases aligning to TRBD1. Trimming at V came to 5 bases and at J to 4 bases, leaving 3 bases not matched to a gene. This CDR3 comprises 13 residues. For the CDR3, the DNA is TGTGCCAGCAGTGGACAGGGAGGCTATGGCTACACCTTC. This gives the protein CASSGQGGYGYTF.

The rearrangement uses TRBV9 and TRBJ1-2; 7 bases match TRBD1. The J segment lost 6 bases and the V segment lost 4 bases, leaving 9 bases of the junction unmatched. The length of the CDR3 is 14 residues. Germline loops: CDR1 SGDLS, CDR2 YYNGEE. CDR3 protein: CASSTETGANGYTF. The CDR3 DNA is TGTGCCAGCAGCACGGAAACAGGGGCGAATGGCTACACCTTC. Full variable domain (missing parts from reference TRBV9 and TRBJ1-2): DSGVTQTPKHLITATGQRVTLRCSPRSGDLSVYWYQQSLDQGLQFLIQYYNGEERAKGNILERFSAQQFPDLHSELNLSSLELGDSALYFCASSTETGANGYTFGSGTRLTVV.

The chain uses TRBV9 and TRBJ2-7, with TRBD1 matching 7 bases. The junction had 12 bases not matched to a gene; V was cut back by 3 bases and J by 3 bases. The CDR3 has 16 amino acids. CDR1 and CDR2 (germline): SGDLS, YYNGEE. CDR3 nucleotide sequence: TGTGCCAGCAGCGCCAGGGACAGTAAATTTGGCTACGAGCAGTACTTC. This translates into CASSARDSKFGYEQYF.

The sample holds one count of this clone. The V gene is TRBV2, the J gene TRBJ1-1; D possibly corresponds to TRBD1 (6 bases). Germline CDR1 is SNHLY and CDR2 is FYNNEI. The CDR3 runs 16 residues. Trimming pared 2 bases from V and 5 bases from J, leaving 18 bases between. This CDR3 reads CASSEILGGAQTEAFF. DNA for the CDR3: TGTGCCAGCAGTGAAATATTGGGGGGGGCGCAGACTGAAGCTTTCTTT.

The chain joins TRBV5-4 to TRBJ2-5; 7 positions match TRBD2. The CDR3 is 14 residues long. With V trimmed by 2 bases and J by 8 bases, 9 bases remained unmatched. Germline V gives CDR1 SGHNT, CDR2 YYREEE (reference sequence). CDR3 sequence: CASSFVGGSNTQYF. The CDR3 region has the DNA TGTGCCAGCAGCTTCGTCGGCGGGAGCAATACCCAGTACTTC.

J is TRBJ1-2 and V is TRBV28; D is undetermined. The CDR3 has 16 amino acids. V was pared by 6 bases and J by 2 bases, with 19 bases between. Germline CDR1 MDHEN, CDR2 SYDVKM. The CDR3 here is CASSPPSRGNNYGYTF. The CDR3 coding sequence is TGTGCCAGCAGCCCCCCATCGAGAGGCAACAACTATGGCTACACCTTC.

This clone was seen a single time. The J gene is TRBJ1-1, the V gene TRBV19; D is perhaps TRBD1 (5 bases). The V end lost 1 base, the J end lost 5 bases, and 8 bases lay between the germline ends. The CDR3 has 13 amino acids. CDR1 and CDR2 (germline): LNHDA, SQIVND (reference sequence). The CDR3 bases are TGTGCCAGTAGTATAGCCGGGGGGACTGAAGCTTTCTTT. This codes for CASSIAGGTEAFF.

Only a few counts were recorded for this clone. The chain has TRBV3-1 (or the pseudogene TRBV3-2) and TRBJ2-2, with 8 bases lining up with TRBD1. The CDR3 consists of 13 residues. The V and J ends lost 4 bases and 10 bases, in that order; junction bases with no gene match: 5. Germline V gene data show CDR1 as LGHDT and CDR2 as YNNKEL (reference sequence). CDR3 residues: CASSPGQGAELFF. CDR3 coding DNA: TGTGCCAGCAGCCCTGGACAGGGAGCGGAGCTGTTTTTT.

This clone has just a few counts. The same CDR3 can be traced to other DNA sequences in this sample. In DNA, the CDR3 is TGTGCCAGTAGTATAGGTGGACTCGAGGCTTTCTTT. It is translated as CASSIGGLEAFF. The V gene is TRBV19, the J gene TRBJ1-1; D not certain. Germline assignment: CDR1 LNHDA and CDR2 SQIVND (reference sequence). This CDR3 region has 12 residues. V was shortened by 1 base and J by 11 bases, with 11 bases between the two germline ends.

CDR3 sequence: CASSLDNYEQYF. The CDR3 DNA reads as TGTGCCAGCAGTTTAGACAACTACGAGCAGTACTTC. This chain links TRBV12-3 or TRBV12-4 with TRBJ2-7; D gene ambiguous. This CDR3 has 12 amino acids. Trimming removed 1 base from V and 3 bases from J, with 4 bases in between.

The chain links TRBV12-3 or TRBV12-4 to TRBJ1-2; D is unclear. CDR3 length: 12 residues. V lost 1 base to trimming and J lost 6 bases, with 6 bases between them. DNA of the CDR3: TGTGCCAGCAGTTTAGAGGGAGATGGCTACACCTTC. This gives the protein CASSLEGDGYTF.

J is TRBJ1-1 and V is TRBV9; D is uncertain. The CDR3 has 13 residues. The ends were cut back, 3 bases at V and 3 bases at J, with 9 bases in the middle. Germline V CDR1 and CDR2: SGDLS, YYNGEE. CDR3 sequence (DNA): TGTGCCAGCAGCGAGAGAGAGTACACTGAAGCTTTCTTT. Translating gives CASSEREYTEAFF.

The gene calls are TRBV27 and TRBJ1-5; a possible D gene is TRBD1 (5 bases). The CDR3 totals 14 residues. The germline CDR1 and CDR2 sequences are MNHEY and SMNVEV (reference sequence). Trimming removed 5 bases at V and 7 bases at J, with 15 bases between. CDR3 in amino acids: CASSPLREGQPQHF. The CDR3 nucleotides are TGTGCCAGCAGTCCCCTCAGGGAAGGACAGCCCCAGCATTTT.